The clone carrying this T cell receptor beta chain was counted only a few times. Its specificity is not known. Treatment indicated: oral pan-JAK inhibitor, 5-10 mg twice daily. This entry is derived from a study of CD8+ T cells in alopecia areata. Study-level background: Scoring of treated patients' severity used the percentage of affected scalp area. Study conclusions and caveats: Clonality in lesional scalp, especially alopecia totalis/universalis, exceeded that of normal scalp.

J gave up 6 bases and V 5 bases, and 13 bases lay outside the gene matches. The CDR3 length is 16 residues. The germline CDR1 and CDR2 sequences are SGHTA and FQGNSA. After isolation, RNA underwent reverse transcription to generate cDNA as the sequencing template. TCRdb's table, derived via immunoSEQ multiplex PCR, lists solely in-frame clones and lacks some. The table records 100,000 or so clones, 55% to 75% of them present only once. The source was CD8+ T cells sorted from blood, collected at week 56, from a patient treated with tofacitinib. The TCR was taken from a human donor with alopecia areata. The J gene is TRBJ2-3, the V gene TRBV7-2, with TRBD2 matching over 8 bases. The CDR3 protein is CASSHDSGAPGDTQYF. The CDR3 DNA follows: TGTGCCAGCAGCCACGATAGCGGGGCTCCGGGGGATACGCAGTATTTT.